The following is a T cell receptor beta chain sequence with its context. The data were obtained in a study of T cell changes during pregnancy in multiple sclerosis. This table comes from immunoSEQ multiplex PCR, and its TCRdb copy is limited to in-frame clones, with some not included. Of 57,000 or so clones listed, 80% to 95% are singletons. CDR3 length: 15 amino acids. V lost 7 bases to trimming and J lost 4 bases; unmatched junction nucleotides: 7. Germline values: CDR1 LNHDA, CDR2 SQIVND (reference sequence). The specimen was peripheral blood, collected after pregnancy. The clonotype comes from a female donor in good health, enrolled as a control in a pregnancy study. This sequence joins TRBV19 and TRBJ1-5; 10 nucleotides match TRBD1. CDR3: CASIPTGGTNQPQHF. CDR3 DNA sequence: TGTGCCAGTATACCGACAGGGGGCACAAATCAGCCCCAGCATTTT.